The table lists the clone carrying this T cell receptor (beta chain) with many counts. MiXCR re-clonotyped the PCR reads for TCRdb. The sample lists 43,000 or so clones; 24% were seen once. Nobody among the patients had been given any treatment before thyroid surgery. These data are taken from a study of metastatic and nonmetastatic thyroid tumors. The sample comprised blood. The receptor's source is a male donor with papillary thyroid cancer or a benign thyroid nodule (not recorded which). Some clones in this sample may be carry-over from other donors' samples.

CDR3 DNA: TGTGCCAGCAGCTTAGATAGCAGGGCAGGCGGTAAAGAGACCCAGTACTTC. Amino acid sequence: CASSLDSRAGGKETQYF. The J gene is TRBJ2-5, the V gene TRBV7-7, with a possible D match to TRBD1 (5 bases). CDR1 is SSHAT and CDR2 is FNYEAQ in the germline V gene (reference sequence). The CDR3 is made up of 17 amino acids. V lost 1 base, J lost 3 bases, and 18 bases lay in between. The variable domain in full, completed from reference TRBV7-7 and TRBJ2-5, reads GAGVSQSPRYKVTKRGQDVTLRCDPISSHATLYWYQQALGQGPEFLTYFNYEAQPDKSGLPSDRFSAERPEGSISTLTIQRTEQRDSAMYRCASSLDSRAGGKETQYFGPGTRLLVL.